Listed below are T cell receptor beta chains from one sample, sequenced in a study of OX40 agonist ivuxolimab in advanced cancers. Profiled with immunoSEQ multiplex PCR; TCRdb holds only in-frame clones, not every one. The sample gives 35,000 to 45,000 clones, 85% to 95% of which show up once; 13% to 15% is in the top ten. Specimen: CD4+ or CD8+ T cells sorted from blood, collected in a trial of the OX40 agonist ivuxolimab. The receptors come from an adult with an advanced solid tumor such as melanoma, head and neck, liver or kidney cancer. Each CDR3 is given with its conserved first and last residue. A D gene is named only where the DNA matches it firmly. Clone size is not always given. Where it is, it says once, few, many or a class for expanded clones.

CDR3nt: TGTGCCAGCAGCTTTGGGAAAGAGACCCAGTACTTC; CDR3aa: CASSFGKETQYF; abundance: .; d_gene: .; j_gene: TRBJ2-5; v_gene: TRBV28
CDR3nt: TGTGCCAGCAGCTTATCCGGGAGGCGCACCGGGGAGCTGTTTTTT; CDR3aa: CASSLSGRRTGELFF; abundance: .; d_gene: TRBD2; j_gene: TRBJ2-2; v_gene: TRBV7-9
CDR3nt: TGTGCCAGCAGCCCAAGTTCACCCGAACGGGTGGAGACCCAGTACTTC; CDR3aa: CASSPSSPERVETQYF; abundance: .; d_gene: .; j_gene: TRBJ2-5; v_gene: TRBV7-9
CDR3nt: TGTGCCAGCAGCACTTATGGGACTAGCGGGAGTTACGAGCAGTACTTC; CDR3aa: CASSTYGTSGSYEQYF; abundance: .; d_gene: TRBD2; j_gene: TRBJ2-7; v_gene: TRBV7-8
CDR3nt: TGTGCCAGCAGCTCTCCCATGGGTAGCGGCACCTACAATGAGCAGTTCTTC; CDR3aa: CASSSPMGSGTYNEQFF; abundance: .; d_gene: .; j_gene: TRBJ2-1; v_gene: TRBV11-3
CDR3nt: TGTGCCAGCAGCTTAAGGGACAGAGGCCTCGATGAGCAGTTCTTC; CDR3aa: CASSLRDRGLDEQFF; abundance: .; d_gene: TRBD1; j_gene: TRBJ2-1; v_gene: TRBV7-6
CDR3nt: TGTGCCAGCAGTTTGCCGACCTGGAGCGGGAGCCAAGGAGAGACCCAGTACTTC; CDR3aa: CASSLPTWSGSQGETQYF; abundance: once; d_gene: TRBD2; j_gene: TRBJ2-5; v_gene: TRBV28
CDR3nt: TGTGCCAGCAGCTTAGACAGCTATGGCTACACCTTC; CDR3aa: CASSLDSYGYTF; abundance: once; d_gene: .; j_gene: TRBJ1-2; v_gene: TRBV7-9
CDR3nt: TGTGCCAGCAGCTTAGGGGCAGGTAGGGAGCAGTACTTC; CDR3aa: CASSLGAGREQYF; abundance: few; d_gene: .; j_gene: TRBJ2-7; v_gene: TRBV7-9
CDR3nt: TGTGCCAGCAGCTTACTCCTCGGGGGGGCGCATGGCACCGGGGAGCTGTTTTTT; CDR3aa: CASSLLLGGAHGTGELFF; abundance: .; d_gene: TRBD2; j_gene: TRBJ2-2; v_gene: TRBV11-2
CDR3nt: TGCAGCGTTCTTAGCGGGAACGCCTACGAGCAGTACTTC; CDR3aa: CSVLSGNAYEQYF; abundance: .; d_gene: TRBD2; j_gene: TRBJ2-7; v_gene: TRBV29-1
CDR3nt: TGTGCCAGCAGCCAATTAAATTTCGGGATCCGAGAAAGGGAGCTCTACGAGCAGTACTTC; CDR3aa: CASSQLNFGIRERELYEQYF; abundance: .; d_gene: .; j_gene: TRBJ2-7; v_gene: TRBV16
CDR3nt: TGTGCCAGCTCAATACAGGGGGCGCTTGGTGAGCAGTTCTTC; CDR3aa: CASSIQGALGEQFF; abundance: .; d_gene: TRBD1; j_gene: TRBJ2-1; v_gene: TRBV18